Each of the 14 T cell receptor beta chains below was sequenced from the same sample in a study of Graves' ophthalmopathy and Graves' hyperthyroidism. RNA transcripts provided the template for amplifying TCR beta CDR3 regions. First-round RT-PCR employed HTBI primers, with a second-round multiplex PCR after it. TCRdb passed the multiplex PCR reads through MiXCR, listing each CDR3 protein once. The sample lists hundreds of thousands of distinct CDR3 sequences; roughly 39% were seen once. What was sequenced was peripheral blood. Receptor source: an adult man with Graves' ophthalmopathy.

This clonotype occurred many times. The rearrangement links TRBV30 to TRBJ2-7; 8 bases are shared with TRBD2. The J segment lost 4 bases and the V segment lost 4 bases, leaving 3 bases of the junction unmatched. This CDR3 region has 12 residues. Germline lookup yields CDR1 GTSNPN and CDR2 SVGIG (reference sequence). The CDR3 protein is CAWKGGGYEQYF. In DNA form, the CDR3 reads TGTGCCTGGAAGGGCGGGGGGTACGAGCAGTACTTC.

This clonotype has a count of ten or more. This sequence joins TRBV12-3 or TRBV12-4 and TRBJ1-5, with 7 bases aligning to TRBD1. The CDR3 is 16 residues long. Unmatched junction bases numbered 13, after V lost 5 bases and J lost 6 bases. The CDR3 nucleotides read TGTGCCAGCAGTCCAGGGACAGCCGGCAAAGGTCAGCCCCAGCATTTT. This sequence encodes CASSPGTAGKGQPQHF.

This rearrangement joins TRBV2 to TRBJ1-6; 7 nucleotides match TRBD1. Germline V gene data show CDR1 as SNHLY and CDR2 as FYNNEI. The length of the CDR3 is 16 residues. Losses at the gene ends were 5 bases for V and 7 bases for J; bases not matched to a gene: 11. The CDR3 loop reads CASSRQGRNRNSPLHF. CDR3 DNA sequence: TGTGCCAGCAGTCGACAGGGCAGGAATAGGAATTCACCCCTCCACTTT.

As concerns this clonotype: Being one base from a much bigger clone, this may be a read error. The chain combines TRBV20-1 with TRBJ2-7, with TRBD2 matching 8 bases. This CDR3 has 12 residues. Looked up from germline, CDR1 is DFQATT and CDR2 is SNEGSKA (reference sequence). V lost 6 bases, J lost 4 bases, and 5 bases stayed unmatched. The CDR3 protein is CSADRGGYEQYF. For the CDR3, the DNA is TGCAGTGCCGACCGCGGGGGGTACGAGCAGTACTTC.

This clonotype was seen ten or more times. The rearrangement links TRBV20-1 to TRBJ1-5; no clear D. CDR1 is DFQATT, CDR2 SNEGSKA, per germline (reference sequence). The V end was cut by 3 bases, the J end by 3 bases, with 12 bases between. CDR3 length: 14 residues. Here the CDR3 DNA reads TGCAGTGCTAGCCCAGGCCGACCCAATCAGCCCCAGCATTTT. Its translation is CSASPGRPNQPQHF.

This clonotype was counted at least ten times. This sequence joins TRBV5-6 and TRBJ1-2; the D is unclear. CDR1 SGHDT and CDR2 YYEEEE come from the germline V gene. Trimming took 0 bases from V and 3 from J, leaving 6 bases between them. The CDR3 length is 13 residues. The CDR3 loop reads CASSLATYYGYTF. The CDR3 bases are TGTGCCAGCAGCTTGGCGACGTACTATGGCTACACCTTC.

Note on this clonotype: One base away lies a much larger clone, so this may be a sequencing read error. This likely comes from a read error, as the CDR3 has no conserved phenylalanine or tryptophan at its end. The chain recombines TRBV29-1 with TRBJ1-1; D perhaps matches TRBD1 (6 bases). This CDR3 is built from 13 residues. Germline V gene data show CDR1 as SQVTM and CDR2 as ANQGSEA. Trimming shortened V by 6 bases and J by 5 bases, and 16 bases separated the two germline ends. CDR3 protein: CSVLDSRVTEAFL. The CDR3 nucleotides read TGCAGCGTCCTGGACAGCCGAGTTACTGAAGCTTTCCTT.

This rearrangement joins TRBV25-1 to TRBJ1-5, with TRBD1 identical over 10 bases. The CDR3 runs 18 residues. Germline values: CDR1 MGHDK, CDR2 SYGVNS. The V and J ends lost 5 bases and 7 bases, in that order; junction bases with no gene match: 17. DNA of the CDR3: TGTGCCAGCAGTTCAACGACCTCCGGGACAGGGGCCGGACAGCCCCAGCATTTT. Its translation: CASSSTTSGTGAGQPQHF.

There are a few counts of this clonotype. The rearrangement joins TRBV10-2 to TRBJ1-2, with D possibly TRBD1 on 5 matching bases. CDR3 length: 12 residues. V shed 2 bases and J shed 7 bases, with 8 bases lying between them. Germline V gives CDR1 WSHSY, CDR2 SAAADI. The CDR3 reads CASSEGQAGYTF. The CDR3 region has the DNA TGCGCCAGCAGTGAGGGACAAGCTGGCTACACCTTC.

This clonotype was counted a few times. The genes are TRBV20-1 and TRBJ1-2; possibly TRBD1 for D (6 bases). Germline-derived CDR1 and CDR2 are DFQATT and SNEGSKA (reference sequence). The ends were cut back, 5 bases at V and 4 bases at J, with 17 bases in the middle. This CDR3 has 14 amino acids. The CDR3 DNA reads as TGCAGTGCTGGAGGGGGGGGGTCCACCTATGGCTACACCTTC. The encoded protein is CSAGGGGSTYGYTF.

The chain couples TRBV7-3 to TRBJ2-5, with 7 bases matching TRBD1. TRBJ1-2 explains the end of the DNA better; the J call may be wrong. The germline CDR1 and CDR2 sequences are SGHTA and FQGTGA. The CDR3 runs 14 residues. The CDR3 region has the DNA TGTGCCAGCAGTTCAGGGGGTTCGGACTATGGCTACACCTTC. The encoded protein is CASSSGGSDYGYTF.

With regard to this clonotype: One base away lies a much larger clone, so this may be a sequencing read error. The genes are TRBV5-5 and TRBJ1-2; D might be TRBD1 (5 bases). Germline V gene lookup returns CDR1 SGHKS and CDR2 YYEKEE (reference sequence). The CDR3 is 14 amino acids. Here the CDR3 DNA reads TGTGTCAGCAGCCAGCCGGGGGACGGCTATGGCTACACCTTC. The encoded protein is CVSSQPGDGYGYTF.

This clonotype came up many times. The chain links TRBV7-9 to TRBJ1-6; D remains unclear. This CDR3 region has 12 residues. The germline V and J ends were trimmed by 5 bases and 11 bases, with 10 bases remaining between them. Looked up from germline, CDR1 is SEHNR and CDR2 is FQNEAQ (reference sequence). CDR3 coding DNA: TGTGCCAGCAGCCCCACCGCGGCACCCCTCCACTTT. It specifies CASSPTAAPLHF.

V is TRBV10-3 and J is TRBJ1-5; D may be TRBD1 (6 bases). CDR1 and CDR2 (germline): ENHRY, SYGVKD. Trimming shortened V by 11 bases and J by 2 bases, and 7 bases separated the two germline ends. This CDR3 spans 11 amino acids. The DNA of the CDR3 is TGTGCCTCAGGGGGCAATCAGCCCCAGCATTTT. Residues: CASGGNQPQHF.